This T cell receptor (beta chain) comes out of a study of identical twins. A universal primer site was incorporated via template switching, and the cDNA contained unique molecular identifiers. Each CDR3 protein is one row after TCRdb ran MiXCR on the 5' RACE reads. Among about 530,000 distinct CDR3 sequences listed, about a fifth were seen once. Only healthy Caucasians were enrolled as donors. Points from the study as a whole: While abundant cord blood beta clonotypes carried fewer insertions, memory repertoires showed no such pattern. Models underpredicted monozygotic twin sharing of out-of-frame TCR alpha.

This CDR3 contains 13 residues. Trimming removed 7 bases from V and 5 bases from J, with 11 bases in between. About this clonotype itself: Its antigen is currently unknown.

This sample was shared with a second study, whose subject was yellow fever vaccine responses in identical twins.

This TCR was sampled from a young woman in good health. Input material: CD4+ T cells sorted from blood. The chain combines TRBV12-3 or TRBV12-4 with TRBJ2-2, with D perhaps TRBD2 (5 bases). CDR3 bases: TGTGCCAGCACCCCCGGGGTGACCGGGGAGCTGTTTTTT. It encodes CASTPGVTGELFF.